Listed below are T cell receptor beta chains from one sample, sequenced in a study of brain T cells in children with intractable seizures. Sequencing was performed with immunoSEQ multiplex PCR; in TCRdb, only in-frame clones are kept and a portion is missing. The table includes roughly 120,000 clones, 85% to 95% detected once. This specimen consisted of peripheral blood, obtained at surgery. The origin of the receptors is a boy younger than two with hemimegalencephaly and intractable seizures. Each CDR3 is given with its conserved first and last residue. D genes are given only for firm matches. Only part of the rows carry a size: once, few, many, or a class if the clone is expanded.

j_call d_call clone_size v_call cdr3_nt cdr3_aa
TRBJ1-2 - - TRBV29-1 TGCAGCGTTGATGACGCAAGATCCCGGGACACAAACTCGACAAACTATGGCTACACCTTC CSVDDARSRDTNSTNYGYTF
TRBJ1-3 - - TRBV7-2 TGTGCCAGCAGCTCCCAGGTTTCCTCTGGAAACACCATATATTTT CASSSQVSSGNTIYF
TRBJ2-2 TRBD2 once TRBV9 TGTGCCAGCAGCGCTAACCCGGGACTAGCGGGGACCACCGGGGAGCTGTTTTTT CASSANPGLAGTTGELFF
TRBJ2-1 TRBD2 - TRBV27 TGTGCCAGCAGTTTCGAGCGGGAGGGCCTAAATGAGCAGTTCTTC CASSFEREGLNEQFF
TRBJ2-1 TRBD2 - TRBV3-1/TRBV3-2 TGTGCCAGCAGCCAGGCTAGCGGGAGTGATGAGCAGTTCTTC CASSQASGSDEQFF
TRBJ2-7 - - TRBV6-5 TGTGCCAGCAAGGCCCTCCCCAGAGGAGAGCAGTACTTC CASKALPRGEQYF
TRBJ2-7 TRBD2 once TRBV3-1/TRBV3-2 TGTGCCAGCAGCCAGGGTGCGGGAGAGACCTACGAGCAGTACTTC CASSQGAGETYEQYF
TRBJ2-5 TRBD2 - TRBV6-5 TGTGCCAGCAGTTCCCCGATGACTAGCGGGACCCAGTACTTC CASSSPMTSGTQYF
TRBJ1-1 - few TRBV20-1 TGCAGTGCTAGTCTCCGGGCCACTGAAGCTTTCTTT CSASLRATEAFF
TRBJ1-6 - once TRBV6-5 TGTGCCAGCAGTATAGGGGCGCACGTCGGTTCACCCCTCCACTTT CASSIGAHVGSPLHF
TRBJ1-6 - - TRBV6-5 TGTGCCAGCAGGATGGGCCGGCTAACCGATTCACCCCTCCACTTT CASRMGRLTDSPLHF
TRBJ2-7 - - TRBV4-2 TGTGCCAGCAGCCAAGAGCGTAGTTTCGGCTTCCCGCAGTACTTC CASSQERSFGFPQYF
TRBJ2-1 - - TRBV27 TGTGCCAGCAGTGACAGAAATACCTACAATGAGCAGTTCTTC CASSDRNTYNEQFF
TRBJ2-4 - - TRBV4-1 TGCGCCAGCAGCCAGGGGGAAAGGGCCAAAAACATTCAGTACTTC CASSQGERAKNIQYF
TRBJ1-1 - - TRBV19 TGTGCCAGTAGGGGGGAATCTATGAACACTGAAGCTTTCTTT CASRGESMNTEAFF
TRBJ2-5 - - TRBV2 TGTGCCAGCAGAATAGACAGGTCGGGAGAGACCCAGTACTTC CASRIDRSGETQYF
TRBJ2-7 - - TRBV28 TGTGCCAGCAGTACGAGCGAGCAGTACTTC CASSTSEQYF
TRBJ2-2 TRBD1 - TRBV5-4 TGTGCCAGCAGCCGGGACAGGGGTCAGGGCGGGGAGCTGTTTTTT CASSRDRGQGGELFF
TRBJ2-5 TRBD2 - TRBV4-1 TGCGCCAGCAGCCAAGATCAAGCGATAGCGGGAGTAGGAGGAGAGACCCAGTACTTC CASSQDQAIAGVGGETQYF
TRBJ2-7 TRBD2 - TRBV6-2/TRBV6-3 TGTGCCAGCAGTTCCACACTAATACTAGCGGGAGCCTACGAGCAGTACTTC CASSSTLILAGAYEQYF
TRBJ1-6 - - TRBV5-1 TGCGCCAGCAGCGCCCCCGAGGACTATAATTCACCCCTCCACTTT CASSAPEDYNSPLHF
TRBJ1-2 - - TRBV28 TGTGCCAGCAGTTTCGGGGTGGTTGGCTACACCTTC CASSFGVVGYTF
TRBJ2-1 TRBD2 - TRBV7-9 TGTGCCAGCAGCTTAGCTAGCGGGAGGGGCAATGAGCAGTTCTTC CASSLASGRGNEQFF
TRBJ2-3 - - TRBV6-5 TGTGCCAGCAGTTACGGGACCACAGATACGCAGTATTTT CASSYGTTDTQYF
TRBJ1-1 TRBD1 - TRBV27 TGTGCCAGCAGTTTAAGACAGGGGAACACTGAAGCTTTCTTT CASSLRQGNTEAFF
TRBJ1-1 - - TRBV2 TGTGCCAGCAGCGACAGAGAGGGGGCTTTCTTT CASSDREGAFF
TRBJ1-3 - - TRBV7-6 TGTGCCAGCAGCCCGACAGAATCCCGCTCTGGAAACACCATATATTTT CASSPTESRSGNTIYF
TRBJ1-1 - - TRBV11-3 TGTGCCAGCAGCCCCGGGATCCCCACTGAAGCTTTCTTT CASSPGIPTEAFF
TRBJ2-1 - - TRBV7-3 TGTGCCAGCAGCCCGCCGGGGCCCAACAATGAGCAGTTCTTC CASSPPGPNNEQFF
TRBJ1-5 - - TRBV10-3 TGTGCCATCAGTGAGTCTGCGGGGGTAGATCAGCCCCAGCATTTT CAISESAGVDQPQHF
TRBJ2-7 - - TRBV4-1 TGCGCCAGCAGCCATACAACAGGCCGACGAAGACATTACGAGCAGTACTTC CASSHTTGRRRHYEQYF
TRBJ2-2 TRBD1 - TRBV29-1 TGCAGCGTCCCCGGGACAGGGGAAAACACCGGGGAGCTGTTTTTT CSVPGTGENTGELFF
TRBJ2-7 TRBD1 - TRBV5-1 TGCGCCAGCAGCCCTGGACAGGGGAAGGGGGAGCAGTACTTC CASSPGQGKGEQYF
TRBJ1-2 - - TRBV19 TGTGCCAGTAGTCCCCAGGACAGCTATGGCTACACCTTC CASSPQDSYGYTF
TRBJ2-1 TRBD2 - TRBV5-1 TGCGCCAGCATGGGACAGGGGAGACTAGCGGGAGGTCCAAGCTCCTACAATGAGCAGTTCTTC CASMGQGRLAGGPSSYNEQFF
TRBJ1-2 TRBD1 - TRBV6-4 TGTGCCAGCAGTCCCCAGGGGGCGCGAGGCTACACCTTC CASSPQGARGYTF
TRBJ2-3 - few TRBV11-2 TGTGCCAGCAGCTTTTTTGCAGATACGCAGTATTTT CASSFFADTQYF
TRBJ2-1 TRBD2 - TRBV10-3 TGTGCCATCAGTGGGGGGACTAGCGTAACAAATGAGCAGTTCTTC CAISGGTSVTNEQFF
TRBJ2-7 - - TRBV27 TGTGCCAGCAGTTTATCCAAGGATTACGAGCAGTACTTC CASSLSKDYEQYF
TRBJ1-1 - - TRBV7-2 TGTGCCAGCAGCTTAGGGCGCCTGGGCGAAGCTTTCTTT CASSLGRLGEAFF
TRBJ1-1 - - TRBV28 TGTGCCAGCAGTGCTCAGGAGAAAGGAGCTTTCTTT CASSAQEKGAFF
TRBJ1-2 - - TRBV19 TGTGCCAGTAGTACTCCGAGAAGGGGAAACTATGGCTACACCTTC CASSTPRRGNYGYTF
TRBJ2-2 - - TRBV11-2 TGTGCCAGCAGCTTAGATCGCGCGAACACCGGGGAGCTGTTTTTT CASSLDRANTGELFF
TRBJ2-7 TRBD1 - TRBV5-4 TGTGCCAGCAGCCCTCAGGGGGTCTACGAGCAGTACTTC CASSPQGVYEQYF
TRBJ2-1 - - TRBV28 TGTGCCAGCAGTCTTAACAATGAGCAGTTCTTC CASSLNNEQFF
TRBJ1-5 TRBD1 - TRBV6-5 TGTGCCAGCACTCCAGGGGGCGGTCAGCCCCAGCATTTT CASTPGGGQPQHF
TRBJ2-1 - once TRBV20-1 TGCAGTGCTAGTCCGGGGTACCCCCTTCGTTACAATGAGCAGTTCTTC CSASPGYPLRYNEQFF
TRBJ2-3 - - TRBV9 TGTGCCAGCAGCCGGGCTAGCGGCACAGATACGCAGTATTTT CASSRASGTDTQYF
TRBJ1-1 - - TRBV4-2 TGTGCCAGCAGCCAAGATGCGGCGGGGGGGGCTGAAGCTTTCTTT CASSQDAAGGAEAFF
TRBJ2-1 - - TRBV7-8 TGTGCCAGCAGCCCAGAGGTATCTTACAATGAGCAGTTCTTC CASSPEVSYNEQFF
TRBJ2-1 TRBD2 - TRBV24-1 TGTGCCACCAGTGACCTAGCGGTCTCCAAACCCAATGAGCAGTTCTTC CATSDLAVSKPNEQFF